Listed below are T cell receptor beta chains from one sample, sequenced in a study of T cell repertoires in cytomegalovirus infection. TCRdb reprocessed the reads via MiXCR and lists one record per CDR3 protein. The table shows about 260,000 distinct CDR3 sequences, with roughly 15% occurring only once. The material sequenced was PBMCs. These receptors all stem from a human donor in good health (CMV status not recorded). Some clones in this sample may be carry-over from other donors' samples. The CDR3 runs from the conserved cysteine through the conserved F or W. The D gene is left open where the match is weak. A clone size is listed for some rows: how often the clone was seen (once, few, many), or a class if it is expanded.

abundance: few; d_gene: TRBD2; v_gene: TRBV10-3; j_gene: TRBJ2-3; CDR3aa: CAISEASGLTDTQYF; CDR3nt: TGTGCCATCAGTGAGGCTAGCGGCCTCACAGATACGCAGTATTTT
abundance: .; d_gene: TRBD1; v_gene: TRBV5-3; j_gene: TRBJ1-1; CDR3aa: CATVDRGQDTEAFF; CDR3nt: TGTGCCACCGTAGACAGGGGGCAAGACACTGAAGCTTTCTTT
abundance: few; d_gene: .; v_gene: TRBV18; j_gene: TRBJ1-2; CDR3aa: CASSPPNGETNYGYTF; CDR3nt: TGTGCCAGCTCACCACCGAACGGCGAAACTAACTATGGCTACACCTTC
abundance: .; d_gene: TRBD2; v_gene: TRBV12-3/TRBV12-4; j_gene: TRBJ2-1; CDR3aa: CASSRTSGCSNEQFF; CDR3nt: TGTGCCAGCAGTCGTACTAGCGGGTGTTCTAATGAGCAGTTCTTC
abundance: many; d_gene: TRBD1; v_gene: TRBV7-2; j_gene: TRBJ1-3; CDR3aa: CASSSGQGFTGNTIYF; CDR3nt: TGTGCCAGCAGCTCCGGACAGGGCTTTACTGGAAACACCATATATTTT
abundance: few; d_gene: .; v_gene: TRBV12-3/TRBV12-4; j_gene: TRBJ1-1; CDR3aa: CASSPTGQPYTEAFF; CDR3nt: TGTGCCAGCAGCCCAACAGGGCAACCTTACACTGAAGCTTTCTTT
abundance: many; d_gene: TRBD1; v_gene: TRBV7-8; j_gene: TRBJ2-1; CDR3aa: CASSAPGQWAASRYNEQFF; CDR3nt: TGTGCCAGCAGCGCCCCGGGACAGTGGGCCGCGAGCCGTTACAATGAGCAGTTCTTC
abundance: few; d_gene: .; v_gene: TRBV28; j_gene: TRBJ2-3; CDR3aa: CASSSRGDALDTQYF; CDR3nt: TGTGCCAGCAGCTCTAGGGGGGACGCTCTGGATACGCAGTATTTT
abundance: .; d_gene: TRBD2; v_gene: TRBV29-1; j_gene: TRBJ2-1; CDR3aa: CSAEASGRKGYNEQFF; CDR3nt: TGCAGCGCAGAGGCTAGCGGGAGGAAAGGTTACAATGAGCAGTTCTTC
abundance: .; d_gene: TRBD2; v_gene: TRBV11-3; j_gene: TRBJ2-2; CDR3aa: CASSSGTSGDTGELFF; CDR3nt: TGTGCCAGCAGCTCCGGGACTAGCGGGGACACCGGGGAGCTGTTTTTT
abundance: once; d_gene: .; v_gene: TRBV2; j_gene: TRBJ2-7; CDR3aa: CASKVGTVAYEQYF; CDR3nt: TGTGCCAGCAAGGTTGGGACTGTCGCCTACGAGCAGTACTTC
abundance: few; d_gene: .; v_gene: TRBV12-3/TRBV12-4; j_gene: TRBJ2-5; CDR3aa: CASSLQQGGETQYF; CDR3nt: TGTGCCAGCAGTTTACAGCAGGGAGGTGAGACCCAGTACTTC
abundance: .; d_gene: .; v_gene: TRBV6-1; j_gene: TRBJ1-2; CDR3aa: CASRRTENGYTF; CDR3nt: TGTGCCAGCAGGAGGACGGAAAATGGCTACACCTTC
abundance: .; d_gene: .; v_gene: TRBV7-2; j_gene: TRBJ2-7; CDR3aa: CASSKGLESYEQYF; CDR3nt: TGTGCCAGCAGCAAGGGGCTAGAAAGCTACGAGCAGTACTTC
abundance: few; d_gene: .; v_gene: TRBV29-1; j_gene: TRBJ1-5; CDR3aa: CSVKIRGPGNQPQHF; CDR3nt: TGCAGCGTTAAAATCAGGGGACCTGGCAATCAGCCCCAGCATTTT
abundance: many; d_gene: .; v_gene: TRBV12-3/TRBV12-4; j_gene: TRBJ1-5; CDR3aa: CASSLQGINQPQHF; CDR3nt: TGTGCCAGCAGTTTACAGGGGATCAATCAGCCCCAGCATTTT
abundance: many; d_gene: TRBD1; v_gene: TRBV4-3; j_gene: TRBJ1-1; CDR3aa: CASSQGTGGGMNTEAFF; CDR3nt: TGCGCCAGCAGCCAAGGGACAGGGGGAGGGATGAACACTGAAGCTTTCTTT
abundance: .; d_gene: .; v_gene: TRBV6-5; j_gene: TRBJ2-1; CDR3aa: CASSYAGLYNEQFF; CDR3nt: TGTGCCAGCAGTTACGCGGGACTCTACAATGAGCAGTTCTTC
abundance: few; d_gene: .; v_gene: TRBV20-1; j_gene: TRBJ2-5; CDR3aa: CSGRPDGETQYF; CDR3nt: TGCAGTGGAAGGCCCGACGGGGAGACCCAGTACTTC
abundance: few; d_gene: .; v_gene: TRBV4-1; j_gene: TRBJ1-5; CDR3aa: CASSQDLGANQPQHF; CDR3nt: TGCGCCAGCAGCCAAGATCTGGGAGCTAATCAGCCCCAGCATTTT
abundance: many; d_gene: .; v_gene: TRBV7-2; j_gene: TRBJ1-5; CDR3aa: CASSATRVGQPQHF; CDR3nt: TGTGCCAGCAGCGCCACACGGGTCGGTCAGCCCCAGCATTTT
abundance: many; d_gene: TRBD1; v_gene: TRBV7-9; j_gene: TRBJ2-3; CDR3aa: CASSWSRGQSTDTQYF; CDR3nt: TGTGCCAGCAGCTGGTCCAGGGGGCAAAGCACAGATACGCAGTATTTT
abundance: .; d_gene: TRBD1; v_gene: TRBV20-1; j_gene: TRBJ2-5; CDR3aa: CSARPGTGDLETQYF; CDR3nt: TGCAGTGCTAGACCCGGGACAGGGGATTTAGAGACCCAGTACTTC
abundance: .; d_gene: .; v_gene: TRBV14; j_gene: TRBJ2-7; CDR3aa: CASSRIRDTPRGYEQYF; CDR3nt: TGTGCCAGCAGTCGCATTAGAGACACCCCCCGAGGCTACGAGCAGTACTTC
abundance: .; d_gene: .; v_gene: TRBV28; j_gene: TRBJ1-1; CDR3aa: CASQSTEAFF; CDR3nt: TGTGCCAGCCAATCCACTGAAGCTTTCTTT
abundance: many; d_gene: .; v_gene: TRBV7-9; j_gene: TRBJ2-7; CDR3aa: CASSLTTYEQYF; CDR3nt: TGTGCCAGCAGCCTCACTACCTACGAGCAGTACTTC
abundance: .; d_gene: .; v_gene: TRBV14; j_gene: TRBJ1-2; CDR3aa: CASSHRGPYGYTF; CDR3nt: TGTGCCAGCAGCCACCGGGGGCCCTATGGCTACACCTTC
abundance: many; d_gene: .; v_gene: TRBV7-2; j_gene: TRBJ1-5; CDR3aa: CASSLTGRNSNQPQHF; CDR3nt: TGTGCCAGCAGCCTAACTGGACGGAATAGCAATCAGCCCCAGCATTTT
abundance: .; d_gene: .; v_gene: TRBV12-5; j_gene: TRBJ2-2; CDR3aa: CASGLERAAGELFF; CDR3nt: TGTGCTAGTGGTTTGGAGAGGGCGGCCGGGGAGCTGTTTTTT
abundance: few; d_gene: .; v_gene: TRBV12-3/TRBV12-4; j_gene: TRBJ2-2; CDR3aa: CASTPGYPGELFF; CDR3nt: TGTGCCAGCACTCCAGGATACCCCGGGGAGCTGTTTTTT
abundance: .; d_gene: TRBD1; v_gene: TRBV18; j_gene: TRBJ1-2; CDR3aa: CASSPRGQGSYTF; CDR3nt: TGTGCCAGCTCACCACGAGGACAGGGGTCCTACACCTTC
abundance: .; d_gene: .; v_gene: TRBV28; j_gene: TRBJ1-5; CDR3aa: CASSLTLVRPQHF; CDR3nt: TGTGCCAGCAGTTTAACCTTGGTTCGGCCCCAGCATTTT
abundance: many; d_gene: TRBD2; v_gene: TRBV7-8; j_gene: TRBJ2-7; CDR3aa: CASSGTSGSLGEQYF; CDR3nt: TGTGCCAGCAGCGGGACTAGCGGGAGTTTGGGAGAGCAGTACTTC
abundance: .; d_gene: .; v_gene: TRBV25-1; j_gene: TRBJ1-1; CDR3aa: CASSEQGWTEAFF; CDR3nt: TGTGCCAGCAGTGAACAGGGATGGACTGAAGCTTTCTTT
abundance: .; d_gene: TRBD2; v_gene: TRBV15; j_gene: TRBJ2-1; CDR3aa: CATSRSLGLAGGRKEQFF; CDR3nt: TGTGCCACCAGCAGGTCCCTGGGACTAGCGGGGGGCCGGAAGGAGCAGTTCTTC
abundance: many; d_gene: .; v_gene: TRBV10-3; j_gene: TRBJ2-2; CDR3aa: CAISGSTGKELFF; CDR3nt: TGTGCCATCAGTGGCTCGACAGGCAAGGAGCTGTTTTTT
abundance: many; d_gene: TRBD2; v_gene: TRBV7-6; j_gene: TRBJ2-7; CDR3aa: CASSFTRPSGGPSTGSYEQYF; CDR3nt: TGTGCCAGCAGCTTCACCCGTCCGAGCGGGGGCCCCTCGACTGGGTCCTACGAGCAGTACTTC